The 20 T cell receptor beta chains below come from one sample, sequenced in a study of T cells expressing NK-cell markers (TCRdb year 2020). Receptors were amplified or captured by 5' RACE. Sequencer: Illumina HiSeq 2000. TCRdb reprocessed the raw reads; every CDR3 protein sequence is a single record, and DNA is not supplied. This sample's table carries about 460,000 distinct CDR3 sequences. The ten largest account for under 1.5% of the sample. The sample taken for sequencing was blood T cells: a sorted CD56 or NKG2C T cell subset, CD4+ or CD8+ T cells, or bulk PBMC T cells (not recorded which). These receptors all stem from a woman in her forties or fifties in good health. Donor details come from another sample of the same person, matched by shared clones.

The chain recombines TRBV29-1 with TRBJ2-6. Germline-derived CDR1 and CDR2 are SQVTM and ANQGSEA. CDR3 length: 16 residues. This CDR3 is CSVEDSWSNRANVLTF.

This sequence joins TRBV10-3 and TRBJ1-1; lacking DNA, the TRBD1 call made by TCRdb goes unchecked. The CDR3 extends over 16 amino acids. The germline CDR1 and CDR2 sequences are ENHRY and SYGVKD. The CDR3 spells CAISESQGLANTEAFF.

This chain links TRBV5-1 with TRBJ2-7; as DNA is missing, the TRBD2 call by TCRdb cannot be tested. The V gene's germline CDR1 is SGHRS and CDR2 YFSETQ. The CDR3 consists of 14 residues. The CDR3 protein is CASSYGSRFSEQYF.

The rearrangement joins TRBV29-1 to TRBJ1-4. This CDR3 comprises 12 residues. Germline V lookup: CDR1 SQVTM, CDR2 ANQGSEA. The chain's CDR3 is CSVGVSNEKLFF.

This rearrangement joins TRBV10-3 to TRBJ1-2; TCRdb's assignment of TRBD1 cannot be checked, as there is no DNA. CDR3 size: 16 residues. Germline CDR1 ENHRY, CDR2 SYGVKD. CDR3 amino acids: CAISEPPGQGNYGYTF.

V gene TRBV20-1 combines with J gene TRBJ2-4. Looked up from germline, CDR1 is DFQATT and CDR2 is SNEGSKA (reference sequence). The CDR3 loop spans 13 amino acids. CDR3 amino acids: CSAGDSSKNIQYF.

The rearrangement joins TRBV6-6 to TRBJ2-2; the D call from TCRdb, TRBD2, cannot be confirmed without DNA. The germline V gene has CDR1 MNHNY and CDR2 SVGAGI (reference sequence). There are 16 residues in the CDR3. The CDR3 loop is CASSSALAGATGELFF.

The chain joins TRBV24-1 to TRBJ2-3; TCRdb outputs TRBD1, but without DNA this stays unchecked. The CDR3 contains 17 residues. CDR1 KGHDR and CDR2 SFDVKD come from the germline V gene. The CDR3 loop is CATSDPGWGPVMDTQYF.

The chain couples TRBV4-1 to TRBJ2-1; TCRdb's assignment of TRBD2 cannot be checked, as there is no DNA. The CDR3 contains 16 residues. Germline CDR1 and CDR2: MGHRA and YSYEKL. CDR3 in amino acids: CASSHQLAGSYNEQFF.

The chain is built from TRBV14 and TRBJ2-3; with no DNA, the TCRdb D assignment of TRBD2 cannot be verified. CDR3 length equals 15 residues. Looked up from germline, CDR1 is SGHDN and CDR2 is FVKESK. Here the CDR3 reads CASSQMTGAGDTQYF. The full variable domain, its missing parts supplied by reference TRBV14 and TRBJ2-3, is EAGVTQFPSHSVIEKGQTVTLRCDPISGHDNLYWYRRVMGKEIKFLLHFVKESKQDESGMPNNRFLAERTGGTYSTLKVQPAELEDSGVYFCASSQMTGAGDTQYFGPGTRLTVL.

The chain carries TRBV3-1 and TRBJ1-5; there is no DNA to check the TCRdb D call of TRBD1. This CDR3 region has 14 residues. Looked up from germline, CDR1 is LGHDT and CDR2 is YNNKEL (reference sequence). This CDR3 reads CASSQVSGQGAQHF.

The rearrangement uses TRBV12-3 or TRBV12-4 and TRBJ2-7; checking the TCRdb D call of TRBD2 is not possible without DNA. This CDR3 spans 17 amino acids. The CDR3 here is CASSPGTSGLNSYEQYF.

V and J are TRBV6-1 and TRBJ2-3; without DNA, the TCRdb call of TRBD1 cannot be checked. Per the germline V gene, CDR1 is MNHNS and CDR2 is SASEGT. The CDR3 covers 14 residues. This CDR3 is CASSPRTGTDTQYF.

The CDR3 reads CATRQPGQAYNEQFF. This chain connects TRBV6-2 or TRBV6-3 to TRBJ2-1; TCRdb names TRBD2, which stays unverified in the absence of DNA. Germline assignment: CDR1 MNHEY and CDR2 SVGEGT. The CDR3 consists of 15 residues.

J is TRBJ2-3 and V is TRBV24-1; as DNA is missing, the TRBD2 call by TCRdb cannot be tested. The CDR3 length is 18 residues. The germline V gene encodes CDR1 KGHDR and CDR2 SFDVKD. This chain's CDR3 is CATSDFRPTSGVYDTQYF.

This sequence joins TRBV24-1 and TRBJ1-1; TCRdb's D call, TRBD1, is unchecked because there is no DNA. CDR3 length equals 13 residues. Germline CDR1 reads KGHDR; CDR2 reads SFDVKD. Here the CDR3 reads CATSDRARGKAFF.

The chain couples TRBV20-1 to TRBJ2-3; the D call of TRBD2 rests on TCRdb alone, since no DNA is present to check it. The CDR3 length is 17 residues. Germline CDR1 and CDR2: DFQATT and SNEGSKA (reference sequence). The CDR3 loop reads CSAHPGVGSGNTDTQYF.

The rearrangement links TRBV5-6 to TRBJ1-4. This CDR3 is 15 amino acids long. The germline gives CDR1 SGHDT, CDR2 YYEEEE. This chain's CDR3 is CASSALRTANEKLFF.

The CDR3 sequence: CASSETHRDFEVAFF. This chain joins TRBV6-1 and TRBJ1-1; TCRdb proposes TRBD1, but this gene call is untestable without DNA. The germline V gene encodes CDR1 MNHNS and CDR2 SASEGT. The CDR3 is 15 residues long.

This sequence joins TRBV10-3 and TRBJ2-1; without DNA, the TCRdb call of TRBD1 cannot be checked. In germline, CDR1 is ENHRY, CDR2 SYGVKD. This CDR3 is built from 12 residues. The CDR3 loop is CAINRERGSAVF.